This T cell receptor beta chain appears in the sequencing data of a study of blood T cells in healthy people across ages. CDR3 length: 17 amino acids. The J segment lost 1 base and the V segment lost 1 base, leaving 8 bases of the junction unmatched. Germline lookup yields CDR1 LGHNA and CDR2 YSLEER. With a J-beta primer mix and a sample-barcoded 5' primer, a second PCR ran about 7 to 12 cycles. Every cDNA molecule bore a tag from a template-switch adaptor containing 12 random nucleotides. TCRdb passed the 5' RACE reads through MiXCR, listing each CDR3 protein once. The sample lists approximately 2,000,000 distinct CDR3 sequences, 35% to 50% occurring once.

This sequence originates from a human donor in good health. The rearrangement uses TRBV4-3 and TRBJ2-7; 9 positions agree with TRBD2. Material: blood. The CDR3, as DNA: TGCGCCAGCAGCCAAGGTACAGCGGGGGGTGGGTCCTACGAGCAGTACTTC. It encodes CASSQGTAGGGSYEQYF.